This TCR beta chain was identified in a study of T cells after yellow fever vaccination. The table lists this clonotype with many counts. What it recognizes is unknown. Study results and caveats: Though it reached lower strength, the secondary response hit its peak faster, day 5 versus 15. Subsequent booster samples again held most clones from primary vaccination (around 96% CD4, 85% to 90% CD8). FACS-sorted repertoires could contain abundant clonotypes contaminating from the bulk population.

Each CDR3 protein is one row after TCRdb ran MiXCR on the 5' RACE reads. Of approximately 330,000 distinct CDR3 sequences in the sample, roughly 4% were seen once. V dropped 7 bases and J dropped 4 bases, with 13 bases sitting between them. The CDR3 loop spans 13 amino acids. CDR1 is SNHLY, CDR2 FYNNEI, per germline. The chain recombines TRBV2 with TRBJ2-5, with D possibly being TRBD1 (8 bases). The receptor's source is a man aged 18 to 30 who received the YFV17D yellow fever vaccine. The specimen comprised PBMCs, sampled 5 days after the yellow fever booster vaccination. CDR3 amino acids: CASKDREGETQYF. The CDR3 DNA is TGTGCCAGCAAGGACAGGGAGGGAGAGACCCAGTACTTC. Combining the CDR3 with reference TRBV2 and TRBJ2-5 gives the whole variable domain EPEVTQTPSHQVTQMGQEVILRCVPISNHLYFYWYRQILGQKVEFLVSFYNNEISEKSEIFDDQFSVERPDGSNFTLKIRSTKLEDSAMYFCASKDREGETQYFGPGTRLLVL.